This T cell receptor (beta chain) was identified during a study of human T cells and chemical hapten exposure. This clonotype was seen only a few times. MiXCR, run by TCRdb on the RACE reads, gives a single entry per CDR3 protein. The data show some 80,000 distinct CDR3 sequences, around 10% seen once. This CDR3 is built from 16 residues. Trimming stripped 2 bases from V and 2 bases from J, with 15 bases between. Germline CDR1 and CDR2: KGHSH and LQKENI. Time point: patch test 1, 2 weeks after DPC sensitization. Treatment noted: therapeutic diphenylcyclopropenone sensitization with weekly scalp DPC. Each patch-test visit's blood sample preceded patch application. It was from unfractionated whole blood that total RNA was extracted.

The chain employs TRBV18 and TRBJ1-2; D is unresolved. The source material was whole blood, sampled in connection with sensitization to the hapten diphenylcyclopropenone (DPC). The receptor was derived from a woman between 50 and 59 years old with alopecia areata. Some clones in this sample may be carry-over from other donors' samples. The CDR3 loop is CASSPGGSGSNYGYTF. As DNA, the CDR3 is TGTGCCAGCTCACCAGGAGGATCAGGATCGAACTATGGCTACACCTTC.